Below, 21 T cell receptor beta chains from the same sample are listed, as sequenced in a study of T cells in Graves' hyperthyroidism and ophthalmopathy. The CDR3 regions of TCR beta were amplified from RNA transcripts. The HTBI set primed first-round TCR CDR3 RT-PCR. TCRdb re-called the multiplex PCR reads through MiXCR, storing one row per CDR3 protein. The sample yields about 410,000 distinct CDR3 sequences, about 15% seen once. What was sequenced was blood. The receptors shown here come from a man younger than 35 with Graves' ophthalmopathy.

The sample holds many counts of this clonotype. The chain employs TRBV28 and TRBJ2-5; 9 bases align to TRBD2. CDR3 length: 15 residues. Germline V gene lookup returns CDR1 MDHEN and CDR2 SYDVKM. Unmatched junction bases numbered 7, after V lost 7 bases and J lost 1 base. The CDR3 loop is CASNPTSGTQETQYF. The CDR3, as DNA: TGTGCCAGCAACCCGACTAGCGGCACCCAAGAGACCCAGTACTTC.

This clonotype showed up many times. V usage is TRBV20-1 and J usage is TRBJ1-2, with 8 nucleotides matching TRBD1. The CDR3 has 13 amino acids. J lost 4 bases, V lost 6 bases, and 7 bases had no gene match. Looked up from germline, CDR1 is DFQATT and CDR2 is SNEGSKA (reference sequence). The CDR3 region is CSADDRGTYGYTF. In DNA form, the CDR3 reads TGCAGTGCCGACGACAGGGGAACCTATGGCTACACCTTC.

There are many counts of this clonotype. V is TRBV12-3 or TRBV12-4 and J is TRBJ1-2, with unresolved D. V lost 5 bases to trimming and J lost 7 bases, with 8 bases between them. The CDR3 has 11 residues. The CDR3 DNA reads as TGTGCCAGCAGTCCCATGGTTGGCTACACCTTC. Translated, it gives CASSPMVGYTF.

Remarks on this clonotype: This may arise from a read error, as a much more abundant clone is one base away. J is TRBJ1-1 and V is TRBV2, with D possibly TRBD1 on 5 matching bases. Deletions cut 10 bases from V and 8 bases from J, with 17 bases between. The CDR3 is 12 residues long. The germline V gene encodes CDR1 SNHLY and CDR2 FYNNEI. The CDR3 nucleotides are TGTGCCAAAGGGACGGGGGGTCAAGAAGCTTTCTTT. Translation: CAKGTGGQEAFF. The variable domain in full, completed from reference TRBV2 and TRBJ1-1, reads EPEVTQTPSHQVTQMGQEVILRCVPISNHLYFYWYRQILGQKVEFLVSFYNNEISEKSEIFDDQFSVERPDGSNFTLKIRSTKLEDSAMYFCAKGTGGQEAFFGQGTRLTVV.

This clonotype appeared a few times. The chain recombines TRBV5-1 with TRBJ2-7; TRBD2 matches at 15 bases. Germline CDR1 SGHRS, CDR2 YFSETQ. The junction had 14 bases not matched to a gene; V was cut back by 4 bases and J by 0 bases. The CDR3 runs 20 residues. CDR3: CASSTGLAGGSAVSSYEQYF. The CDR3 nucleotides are TGCGCCAGCAGCACCGGACTAGCGGGAGGGTCGGCTGTTTCCTCCTACGAGCAGTACTTC.

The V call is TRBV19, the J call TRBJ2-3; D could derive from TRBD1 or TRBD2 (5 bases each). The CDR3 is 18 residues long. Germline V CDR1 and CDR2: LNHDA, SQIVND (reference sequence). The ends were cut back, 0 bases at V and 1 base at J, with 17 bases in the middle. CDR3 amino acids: CASSIEPPGPWRTDTQYF. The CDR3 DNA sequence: TGTGCCAGTAGTATAGAGCCACCGGGACCGTGGCGCACAGATACGCAGTATTTT. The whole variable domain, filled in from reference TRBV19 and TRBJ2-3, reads DGGITQSPKYLFRKEGQNVTLSCEQNLNHDAMYWYRQDPGQGLRLIYYSQIVNDFQKGDIAEGYSVSREKKESFPLTVTSAQKNPTAFYLCASSIEPPGPWRTDTQYFGPGTRLTVL.

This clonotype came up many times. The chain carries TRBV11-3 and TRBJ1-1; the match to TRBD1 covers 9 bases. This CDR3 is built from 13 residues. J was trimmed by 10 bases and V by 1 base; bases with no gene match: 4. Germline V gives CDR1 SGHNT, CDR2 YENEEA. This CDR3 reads CASSLGLDRGAFF. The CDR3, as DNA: TGTGCCAGCAGCTTAGGTTTGGACAGGGGAGCTTTCTTT.

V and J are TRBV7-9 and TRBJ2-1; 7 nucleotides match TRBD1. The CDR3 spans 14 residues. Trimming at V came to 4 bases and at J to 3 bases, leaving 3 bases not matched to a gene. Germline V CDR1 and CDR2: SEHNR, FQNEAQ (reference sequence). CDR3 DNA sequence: TGTGCCAGCAGCTGGCAGGGGGTCTACAATGAGCAGTTCTTC. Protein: CASSWQGVYNEQFF.

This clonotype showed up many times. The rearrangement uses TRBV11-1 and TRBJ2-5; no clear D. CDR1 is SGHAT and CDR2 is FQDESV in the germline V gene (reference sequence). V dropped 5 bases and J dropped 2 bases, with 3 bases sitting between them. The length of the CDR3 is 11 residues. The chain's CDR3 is CASSQQETQYF. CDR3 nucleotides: TGTGCCAGCAGCCAACAAGAGACCCAGTACTTC.

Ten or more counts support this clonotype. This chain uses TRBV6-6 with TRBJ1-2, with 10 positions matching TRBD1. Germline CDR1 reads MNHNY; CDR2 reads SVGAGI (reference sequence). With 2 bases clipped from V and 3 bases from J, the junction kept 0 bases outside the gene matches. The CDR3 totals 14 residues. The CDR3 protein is CASSYGTGDYGYTF. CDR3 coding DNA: TGTGCCAGCAGTTACGGGACAGGGGACTATGGCTACACCTTC.

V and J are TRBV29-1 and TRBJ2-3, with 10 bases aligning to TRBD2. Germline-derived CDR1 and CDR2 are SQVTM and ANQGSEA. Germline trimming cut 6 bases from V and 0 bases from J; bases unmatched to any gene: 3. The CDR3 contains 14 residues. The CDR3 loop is CSVSSGGSTDTQYF. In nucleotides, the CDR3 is TGCAGCGTCTCTAGCGGGGGAAGCACAGATACGCAGTATTTT.

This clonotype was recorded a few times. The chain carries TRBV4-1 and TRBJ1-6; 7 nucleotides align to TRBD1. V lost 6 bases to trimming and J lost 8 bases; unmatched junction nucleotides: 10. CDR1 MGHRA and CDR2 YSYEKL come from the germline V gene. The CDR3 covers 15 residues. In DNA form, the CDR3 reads TGCGCCAGCAGGAACCCGACAGGGCGGTATTCACCCCTCCACTTT. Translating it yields CASRNPTGRYSPLHF.

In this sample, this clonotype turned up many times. The CDR3 spells CASSMTRGLVGELFF. In DNA form, the CDR3 reads TGTGCCAGCAGCATGACGCGGGGGTTAGTCGGGGAGCTGTTTTTT. The chain employs TRBV7-9 and TRBJ2-2; 7 bases agree with TRBD2. The V segment lost 5 bases and the J segment 7 bases; nucleotides outside the gene matches: 10. Germline V CDR1 and CDR2: SEHNR, FQNEAQ (reference sequence). This CDR3 contains 15 residues. Filled out from reference TRBV7-9 and TRBJ2-2, the complete variable domain reads DTGVSQNPRHKITKRGQNVTFRCDPISEHNRLYWYRQTLGQGPEFLTYFQNEAQLEKSRLLSDRFSAERPKGSFSTLEIQRTEQGDSAMYLCASSMTRGLVGELFFGEGSRLTVL.

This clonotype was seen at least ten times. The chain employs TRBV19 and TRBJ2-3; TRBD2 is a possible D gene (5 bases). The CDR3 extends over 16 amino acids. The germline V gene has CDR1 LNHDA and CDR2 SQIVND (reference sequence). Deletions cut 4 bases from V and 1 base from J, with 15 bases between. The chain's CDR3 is CASSRRGSLRTDTQYF. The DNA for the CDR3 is TGTGCCAGTAGTAGACGGGGATCACTTCGCACAGATACGCAGTATTTT.

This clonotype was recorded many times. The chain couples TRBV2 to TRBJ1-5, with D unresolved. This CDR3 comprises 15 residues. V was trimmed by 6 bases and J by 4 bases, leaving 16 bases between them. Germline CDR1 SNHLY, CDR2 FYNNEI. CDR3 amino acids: CASRTDGLANQPQHF. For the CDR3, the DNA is TGTGCCAGCAGAACCGACGGACTAGCAAATCAGCCCCAGCATTTT.

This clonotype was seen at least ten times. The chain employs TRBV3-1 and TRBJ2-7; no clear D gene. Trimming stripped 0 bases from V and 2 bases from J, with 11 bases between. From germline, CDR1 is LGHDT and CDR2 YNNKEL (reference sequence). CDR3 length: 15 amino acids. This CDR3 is CASSQDRAQTYEQYF. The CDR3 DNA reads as TGTGCCAGCAGCCAAGATCGGGCTCAAACCTACGAGCAGTACTTC.

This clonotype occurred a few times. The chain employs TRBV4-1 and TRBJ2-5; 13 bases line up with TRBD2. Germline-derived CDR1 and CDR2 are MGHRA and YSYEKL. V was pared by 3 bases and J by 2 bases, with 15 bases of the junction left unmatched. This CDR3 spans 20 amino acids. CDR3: CASSHRPPPGLAGSQETQYF. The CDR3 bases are TGCGCCAGCAGCCATAGACCCCCCCCGGGACTAGCGGGGTCTCAAGAGACCCAGTACTTC.

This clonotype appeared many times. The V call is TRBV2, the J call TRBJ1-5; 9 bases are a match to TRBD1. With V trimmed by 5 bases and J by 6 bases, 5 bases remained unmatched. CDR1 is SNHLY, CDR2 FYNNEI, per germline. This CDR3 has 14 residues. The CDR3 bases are TGTGCCAGCAGTTCGGACAGGGGACTTCAGCCCCAGCATTTT. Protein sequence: CASSSDRGLQPQHF. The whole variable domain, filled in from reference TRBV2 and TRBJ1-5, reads EPEVTQTPSHQVTQMGQEVILRCVPISNHLYFYWYRQILGQKVEFLVSFYNNEISEKSEIFDDQFSVERPDGSNFTLKIRSTKLEDSAMYFCASSSDRGLQPQHFGDGTRLSIL.

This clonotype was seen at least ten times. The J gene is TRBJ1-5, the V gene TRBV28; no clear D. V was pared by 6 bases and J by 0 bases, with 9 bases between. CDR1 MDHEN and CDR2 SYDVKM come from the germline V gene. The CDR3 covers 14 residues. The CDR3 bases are TGTGCCAGCAGACTAGTTAATAGCAATCAGCCCCAGCATTTT. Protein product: CASRLVNSNQPQHF.

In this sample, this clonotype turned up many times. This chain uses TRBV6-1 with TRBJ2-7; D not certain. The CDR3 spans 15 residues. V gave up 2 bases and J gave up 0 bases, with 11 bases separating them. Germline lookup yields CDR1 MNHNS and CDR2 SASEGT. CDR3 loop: CASSEPDAISYEQYF. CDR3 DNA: TGTGCCAGCAGTGAACCCGACGCAATCTCCTACGAGCAGTACTTC.

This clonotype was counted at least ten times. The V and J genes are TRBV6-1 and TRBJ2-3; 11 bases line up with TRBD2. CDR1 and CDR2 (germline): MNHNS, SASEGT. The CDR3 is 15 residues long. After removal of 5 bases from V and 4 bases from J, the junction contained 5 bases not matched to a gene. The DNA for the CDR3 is TGTGCCAGCAGTAGACTAGCGGGATTGGCAGATACGCAGTATTTT. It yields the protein CASSRLAGLADTQYF.